This entry describes one TCR beta chain. The antigen remains unidentified. The data were taken from a study of cytomegalovirus exposure and HLA in healthy donors. Both 60 Vbeta primers and 13 Jbeta primers went into the PCR. TCRdb keeps only in-frame clones here, not all; method: immunoSEQ multiplex PCR. The data contain about 50,000 clones, roughly 76% of them singletons. Donors had nominal health at sampling but likely had unrecorded immune exposures. General observations from the study: 87-base-pair reads could not separate some V segments, including TRBV6-2 and TRBV6-3.

Germline loops: CDR1 SGHTA, CDR2 FQGNSA. CDR3 size: 13 residues. Trimming took off 3 bases at V and 10 bases at J, with 15 bases between the two ends. This clonotype was sampled from a woman between 35 and 50 years old in good health and CMV-seropositive. The sequencing input was PBMCs. This rearrangement joins TRBV7-2 to TRBJ1-1, with TRBD1 as a possible D gene (6 bases). The chain's CDR3 is CASSLGPGQIAFF. CDR3 coding DNA: TGTGCCAGCAGCTTGGGGCCGGGACAAATAGCTTTCTTT. Full variable domain (rest looked up from reference TRBV7-2 and TRBJ1-1): GAGVSQSPSNKVTEKGKDVELRCDPISGHTALYWYRQSLGQGLEFLIYFQGNSAPDKSGLPSDRFSAERTGGSVSTLTIQRTQQEDSAVYLCASSLGPGQIAFFGQGTRLTVV.